This T cell receptor (beta chain) was observed in a study of regulatory T cells in long-lasting Graves disease. This clonotype was found once. The time point was: persistent/refractory GD, antithyroid drugs over 5 years with positive TRAb. From PBMCs, RNA was extracted and then used to make the TCR library. Trimming removed 7 bases at V and 0 bases at J, with 13 bases between. The germline V gene has CDR1 SQVTM and CDR2 ANQGSEA. This CDR3 is built from 14 residues. Construction of TCR beta libraries relied on iRepertoire HTBI primers and on Arm-PCR targeting CDR3 regions. In TCRdb, the multiplex PCR reads were re-called with MiXCR into one record per CDR3 protein. Of about 470,000 distinct CDR3 sequences in the sample, less than 25% were seen once.

Source: peripheral blood mononuclear cells (PBMCs), taken when the disease was refractory, from a patient treated with antithyroid drugs. This clonotype was obtained from a female donor with Graves disease. This chain joins TRBV29-1 and TRBJ1-3, with D possibly matching TRBD1 (5 bases). This CDR3 is CSARDSYSGNTIYF. CDR3 nucleotides: TGCAGCGCCCGAGACAGTTACTCTGGAAACACCATATATTTT.